A single sample gave rise to the 11 T cell receptor beta chains below, sequenced in a study of cytomegalovirus exposure and HLA in healthy donors. 13 Jbeta primers and 60 Vbeta primers were used for the PCR. The assay was immunoSEQ multiplex PCR, and TCRdb's table has in-frame clones only and misses some. The repertoire has about 200,000 clones, 76% of them found once; the top ten carry about 0.63%. The sample was PBMCs. These TCRs come from a man younger than 35 in good health and CMV-seronegative.

The V call is TRBV30, the J call TRBJ1-1; TRBD1 might be the D (5 bases). Looked up from germline, CDR1 is GTSNPN and CDR2 is SVGIG (reference sequence). V lost 0 bases, J lost 0 bases, and 11 bases lay in between. The CDR3 spans 15 residues. Here the CDR3 reads CAWSVWGKLNTEAFF. CDR3 sequence (DNA): TGTGCCTGGAGTGTATGGGGCAAGCTGAACACTGAAGCTTTCTTT.

V is TRBV5-1 and J is TRBJ2-7, with 10 bases that match TRBD2. The CDR3 totals 16 residues. Germline trimming cut 1 base from V and 2 bases from J; bases unmatched to any gene: 6. CDR1 and CDR2 (germline): SGHRS, YFSETQ. CDR3 protein: CASSLTLAGGAYEQYF. CDR3 DNA: TGCGCCAGCAGCTTGACTTTAGCGGGAGGTGCCTACGAGCAGTACTTC.

This clone was found once. Written as DNA, the CDR3 is TGTGCCAGCAGTGGACAGTTCACCTATGGCTACACCTTC. Its translation: CASSGQFTYGYTF. The chain is built from TRBV25-1 and TRBJ1-2; maybe TRBD1 (5 bases). Between the trimmed V and J ends, which lost 4 bases and 4 bases, there was a span of 10 bases. The CDR3 has 13 residues. CDR1 is MGHDK, CDR2 SYGVNS, per germline.

The CDR3 loop reads CASSAQIEGGSLGYNEQFF. DNA of the CDR3: TGTGCCAGCAGCGCCCAAATCGAGGGGGGGTCTCTGGGGTACAATGAGCAGTTCTTC. The chain couples TRBV9 to TRBJ2-1, with a weak D call TRBD2 (7 bases). CDR3 length equals 19 residues. V lost 3 bases and J lost 4, with 26 bases in between. In germline, CDR1 is SGDLS, CDR2 YYNGEE.

This sequence joins TRBV5-1 and TRBJ1-1, with a possible D match to TRBD1 (5 bases). This CDR3 is built from 14 residues. Trimming removed 1 base from V and 4 bases from J, with 11 bases in between. Per the germline V gene, CDR1 is SGHRS and CDR2 is YFSETQ. CDR3 nucleotide sequence: TGCGCCAGCAGCTTGTACCAGGGCGGCACTGAAGCTTTCTTT. Amino acid sequence: CASSLYQGGTEAFF.

This clone was detected once. The genes are TRBV18 and TRBJ2-1; TRBD2 agrees at 9 bases. There are 16 residues in the CDR3. J gave up 7 bases and V 1 base, and 8 bases lay outside the gene matches. CDR1 and CDR2 (germline): KGHSH, LQKENI. The CDR3 spells CASSPLALAGQNEQFF. The CDR3, as DNA: TGTGCCAGCTCACCACTGGCGCTAGCGGGACAAAATGAGCAGTTCTTC. Full variable domain (rest looked up from reference TRBV18 and TRBJ2-1): NAGVMQNPRHLVRRRGQEARLRCSPMKGHSHVYWYRQLPEEGLKFMVYLQKENIIDESGMPKERFSAEFPKEGPSILRIQQVVRGDSAAYFCASSPLALAGQNEQFFGPGTRLTVL.

The rearrangement links TRBV6-4 to TRBJ2-2, with D uncertain. The CDR3 is 13 amino acids. Per the germline V gene, CDR1 is MRHNA and CDR2 is SNTAGT. V dropped 5 bases and J dropped 0 bases, with 4 bases sitting between them. The CDR3 protein is CASSRANTGELFF. The CDR3 coding sequence is TGTGCCAGCAGTCGGGCGAACACCGGGGAGCTGTTTTTT.

The rearrangement links TRBV11-2 to TRBJ2-3; 7 positions match TRBD2. V lost 1 base to trimming and J lost 6 bases; unmatched junction nucleotides: 13. The CDR3 is 17 residues long. CDR1 is SGHAT, CDR2 FQNNGV, per germline. The CDR3 DNA is TGTGCCAGCAGCTTAGTGAGGACTAGAGCCCGCAGGGATACGCAGTATTTT. This gives the protein CASSLVRTRARRDTQYF.

This chain links TRBV19 with TRBJ1-5, with D possibly matching TRBD1 (5 bases). CDR1 and CDR2 (germline): LNHDA, SQIVND (reference sequence). V lost 3 bases to trimming and J lost 7 bases, with 10 bases between them. The CDR3 extends over 13 amino acids. The CDR3 is CASSMAGGQPQHF. The DNA of the CDR3 is TGTGCCAGTAGTATGGCGGGGGGGCAGCCCCAGCATTTT.

The chain has TRBV5-6 and TRBJ2-3, with TRBD2 identical over 8 bases. Germline V gives CDR1 SGHDT, CDR2 YYEEEE. V trimming: 0 bases; J trimming: 6 bases; junction bases outside the gene matches: 3. The CDR3 contains 14 residues. CDR3 DNA: TGTGCCAGCAGCTTGGCGGGAGGGCCTGATACGCAGTATTTT. Its protein product is CASSLAGGPDTQYF. Variable domain in full (rest from reference TRBV5-6 and TRBJ2-3): DAGVTQSPTHLIKTRGQQVTLRCSPKSGHDTVSWYQQALGQGPQFIFQYYEEEERQRGNFPDRFSGHQFPNYSSELNVNALLLGDSALYLCASSLAGGPDTQYFGPGTRLTVL.

This chain links TRBV10-3 with TRBJ1-2, with TRBD1 identical over 11 bases. J lost 4 bases, V lost 5 bases, and 3 bases had no gene match. The CDR3 has 14 residues. Germline CDR1 and CDR2: ENHRY and SYGVKD. CDR3 sequence reads: CAISRDRGSYGYTF. As DNA, the CDR3 is TGTGCCATCAGTCGGGACAGGGGGTCCTATGGCTACACCTTC.